The 27 T cell receptor beta chains reported below all come from one sample, sequenced in a study. TCRdb re-analysed the 5' RACE reads in MiXCR, keeping a single row per CDR3 protein. The table has just under 65,000 distinct CDR3 sequences, roughly 23% seen once. The sample was memory CD4+ T cells sorted from a lymph node. Subset in this sample: memory CD4+ T cells, CD4+CD45RO+CD25-. All receptors come from a female donor with breast cancer.

This clonotype was seen many times. The chain uses TRBV20-1 and TRBJ2-1, with D tentatively TRBD2 (6 bases). V was cut by 5 bases and J by 8 bases, with 19 bases left in between. CDR1 is DFQATT and CDR2 is SNEGSKA in the germline V gene (reference sequence). The CDR3 contains 14 residues. CDR3 protein: CSAPRGGPYDEQFF. The CDR3 DNA follows: TGCAGTGCTCCCCGGGGAGGACCGTACGATGAGCAGTTCTTC.

This clonotype has more than one count but fewer than ten. A junction boundary mismatches the germline segment, possibly from a read error. The rearrangement joins TRBV7-2 to TRBJ2-3; TRBD2 matches at 7 bases. Germline CDR1 and CDR2: SGHTA and FQGNSA. This CDR3 comprises 15 residues. The CDR3 sequence: CASSRDYLSTDAQYF. In DNA, the CDR3 is TGTGCCAGCAGCCGGGACTACCTTAGCACAGATGCGCAGTATTTT. Full variable domain (remainder filled in from reference TRBV7-2 and TRBJ2-3): GAGVSQSPSNKVTEKGKDVELRCDPISGHTALYWYRQSLGQGLEFLIYFQGNSAPDKSGLPSDRFSAERTGGSVSTLTIQRTQQEDSAVYLCASSRDYLSTDAQYFGPGTRLTVL.

Note on this clonotype: The missing conserved phenylalanine or tryptophan at the end of this CDR3 makes a read error likely. The chain's CDR3 is CSVRGWAEPNEKLFL. The CDR3 DNA reads as TGCAGTGTTAGAGGGTGGGCGGAGCCTAATGAAAAACTGTTTTTG. The chain combines TRBV20-1 with TRBJ1-4; no reliable D call. The CDR3 covers 15 residues. Germline CDR1 and CDR2: DFQATT and SNEGSKA (reference sequence).

The chain links TRBV14 to TRBJ1-2, with D possibly TRBD1 on 5 matching bases. CDR3 size: 14 residues. The V end lost 0 bases, the J end lost 8 bases, and 13 bases lay between the germline ends. The germline V gene has CDR1 SGHDN and CDR2 FVKESK. The CDR3 DNA reads TGTGCCAGCAGCCAAGATCACGGGGCGAGGGGCTACACCTTC. Its translation is CASSQDHGARGYTF.

This clonotype was detected only a few times. This rearrangement joins TRBV5-1 to TRBJ1-1; D not resolved. Germline V gene lookup returns CDR1 SGHRS and CDR2 YFSETQ. V was cut by 2 bases and J by 0 bases, with 5 bases left in between. The CDR3 extends over 13 amino acids. The DNA for the CDR3 is TGCGCCAGCAGCTTCATGTTGAACACTGAAGCTTTCTTT. Its protein product is CASSFMLNTEAFF. Full variable domain (remainder filled in from reference TRBV5-1 and TRBJ1-1): KAGVTQTPRYLIKTRGQQVTLSCSPISGHRSVSWYQQTPGQGLQFLFEYFSETQRNKGNFPGRFSGRQFSNSRSEMNVSTLELGDSALYLCASSFMLNTEAFFGQGTRLTVV.

The chain recombines TRBV28 with TRBJ1-5; D remains ambiguous. Trimming shortened V by 7 bases and J by 7 bases, and 23 bases separated the two germline ends. The CDR3 has 16 residues. Germline V gives CDR1 MDHEN, CDR2 SYDVKM. The CDR3 sequence: CASMYSGSLAGQPQHF. In nucleotides, the CDR3 is TGTGCCAGCATGTACTCTGGCAGCTTAGCGGGGCAGCCCCAGCATTTT.

CDR3 sequence: CASSLYGPGGEADAYNEQFF. The CDR3, as DNA: TGTGCCAGCAGCTTATATGGCCCCGGGGGGGAAGCGGACGCCTACAATGAGCAGTTCTTC. The genes are TRBV7-3 and TRBJ2-1; 8 nucleotides match TRBD2. This CDR3 region has 20 residues. The junction had 17 bases not matched to a gene; V was cut back by 2 bases and J by 2 bases. Germline CDR1 reads SGHTA; CDR2 reads FQGTGA. The variable domain in full, completed from reference TRBV7-3 and TRBJ2-1, reads GAGVSQTPSNKVTEKGKYVELRCDPISGHTALYWYRQSLGQGPEFLIYFQGTGAADDSGLPNDRFFAVRPEGSVSTLKIQRTERGDSAVYLCASSLYGPGGEADAYNEQFFGPGTRLTVL.

This clonotype was detected only a few times. The CDR3 DNA reads TGTGCCAGCAGTGGGTCGACAGGGGCAATCCAGCCCCAGCATTTT. It is translated as CASSGSTGAIQPQHF. V usage is TRBV2 and J usage is TRBJ1-5; 8 bases align to TRBD1. The CDR3 is 15 amino acids. Germline CDR1 is SNHLY and CDR2 is FYNNEI. V shed 4 bases and J 7 bases; nucleotides not matched to a gene: 9.

This clonotype has more than one count but fewer than ten. The chain links TRBV7-2 to TRBJ2-3; D unresolved. This CDR3 contains 12 residues. Per the germline V gene, CDR1 is SGHTA and CDR2 is FQGNSA. With 3 bases removed from V and 5 bases from J, the gap between germline ends came to 6 bases. The CDR3 bases are TGTGCCAGCAGCTTTTATCAAGATACGCAGTATTTT. Translated, it gives CASSFYQDTQYF.

This clonotype has a handful of counts. V and J are TRBV6-5 and TRBJ2-2, with D possibly being TRBD2 (6 bases). In germline, CDR1 is MNHEY, CDR2 SVGAGI. V was shortened by 6 bases and J by 2 bases, with 13 bases between the two germline ends. The CDR3 covers 15 residues. CDR3 nucleotides: TGTGCCAGCAGGCGGGACTCCCTTAACACCGGGGAGCTGTTTTTT. Its protein product is CASRRDSLNTGELFF.

This clonotype was counted a few times. The CDR3 sequence is CASSLNPENYEQYF. CDR3 nucleotide sequence: TGCGCCAGCAGCTTAAATCCGGAGAACTACGAGCAGTACTTC. The chain recombines TRBV5-1 with TRBJ2-7; no clear D gene. Deletions cut 2 bases from V and 3 bases from J, with 12 bases between. The CDR3 covers 14 residues. Germline-derived CDR1 and CDR2 are SGHRS and YFSETQ.

This clonotype was picked up many times. V gene TRBV5-1 combines with J gene TRBJ2-5; a possible D gene is TRBD1 (6 bases). The CDR3 spans 14 residues. Germline CDR1 is SGHRS and CDR2 is YFSETQ. The V end was cut by 4 bases, the J end by 5 bases, with 15 bases between. The chain's CDR3 is CASSPGTLTETQYF. The CDR3 region has the DNA TGCGCCAGCAGCCCCGGGACACTGACGGAGACCCAGTACTTC.

V gene TRBV6-5 combines with J gene TRBJ2-5; D gene ambiguous. V shed 4 bases and J shed 5 bases, with 8 bases lying between them. This CDR3 spans 12 amino acids. Germline CDR1 reads MNHEY; CDR2 reads SVGAGI. CDR3 residues: CASSSGSETQYF. CDR3 in DNA: TGTGCCAGCAGTTCGGGTTCGGAGACCCAGTACTTC.

This clonotype has a handful of counts. The chain couples TRBV5-1 to TRBJ2-5, with 7 bases aligning to TRBD1. The CDR3 is 16 amino acids. With 0 bases clipped from V and 5 bases from J, the junction kept 10 bases outside the gene matches. CDR1 is SGHRS and CDR2 is YFSETQ in the germline V gene. Here the CDR3 reads CASSLEGRQGDETQYF. The CDR3 bases are TGCGCCAGCAGCTTGGAGGGAAGACAGGGAGACGAGACCCAGTACTTC.

This clonotype was found many times. The chain recombines TRBV5-6 with TRBJ1-2, with D possibly TRBD1 on 6 matching bases. The CDR3 runs to 13 residues. Trimming pared 4 bases from V and 4 bases from J, leaving 11 bases between. Germline V gene sequence: CDR1 SGHDT, CDR2 YYEEEE. The CDR3 region is CASSPDRGYGYTF. The CDR3 bases are TGTGCCAGCAGCCCGGACAGAGGCTATGGCTACACCTTC. Full variable domain (outside the CDR3, taken from reference TRBV5-6 and TRBJ1-2): DAGVTQSPTHLIKTRGQQVTLRCSPKSGHDTVSWYQQALGQGPQFIFQYYEEEERQRGNFPDRFSGHQFPNYSSELNVNALLLGDSALYLCASSPDRGYGYTFGSGTRLTVV.

This clonotype was seen at least ten times. J is TRBJ2-1 and V is TRBV11-2; 9 bases match TRBD1. The CDR3 is 15 amino acids. Germline V gives CDR1 SGHAT, CDR2 FQNNGV. V dropped 5 bases and J dropped 5; count of bases not matched to a gene: 7. The CDR3 here is CASSRVGQGDNEQFF. For the CDR3, the DNA is TGTGCCAGCAGCCGAGTGGGACAGGGAGACAATGAGCAGTTCTTC.

Note on this clonotype: It may be a read error: a sequence one base away is much more abundant. The chain joins TRBV7-6 to TRBJ2-4, with 7 bases identical to TRBD2. Per germline, CDR1 SGHVS and CDR2 FNYEAQ. The CDR3 totals 14 residues. CDR3 loop: CASSLGEGSNNQYF. CDR3 sequence (DNA): TGTGCCAGCAGCTTAGGGGAGGGATCAAACAATCAGTACTTC.

This clonotype was picked up many times. The rearrangement uses TRBV7-9 and TRBJ1-2, with D uncertain. This CDR3 has 13 amino acids. The V and J ends lost 5 bases and 7 bases respectively, with 14 bases between them. In germline, CDR1 is SEHNR, CDR2 FQNEAQ (reference sequence). The CDR3 region is CASSPARVSGYTF. The CDR3 region has the DNA TGTGCCAGCAGCCCAGCAAGAGTTAGTGGCTACACCTTC.

This chain links TRBV6-6 with TRBJ2-3; the D is unclear. The CDR3 has 14 residues. Trimming removed 7 bases at V and 4 bases at J, with 15 bases between. Germline V lookup: CDR1 MNHNY, CDR2 SVGAGI (reference sequence). The CDR3 DNA reads TGTGCCAGCACAACTTCGACGGTTCCAGATACGCAGTATTTT. Its translation is CASTTSTVPDTQYF.

A word on this clonotype: Since a much larger clone is just one base distant, this may be a read error. This sequence joins TRBV7-9 and TRBJ2-4; D call uncertain. The germline CDR1 and CDR2 sequences are SEHNR and FQNEAQ (reference sequence). V lost 9 bases and J 12 bases, leaving 21 bases between the germline ends. The CDR3 is 13 residues long. CDR3 DNA sequence: TGTGCCAGTTCCGATGTTGGCCCTGGCGCTCAGTACTTC. It codes for CASSDVGPGAQYF.

The CDR3 is CASSLLAVNIQYF. CDR3 sequence (DNA): TGTGCCAGCAGTTTGCTAGCGGTTAACATTCAGTACTTC. The rearrangement joins TRBV28 to TRBJ2-4, with TRBD2 matching 7 bases. This CDR3 has 13 amino acids. Germline CDR1 is MDHEN and CDR2 is SYDVKM. With 3 bases clipped from V and 7 bases from J, the junction kept 3 bases outside the gene matches.

This clonotype turned up a few times. The chain joins TRBV5-5 to TRBJ2-1; TRBD1 agrees at 9 bases. Per germline, CDR1 SGHKS and CDR2 YYEKEE (reference sequence). The CDR3 runs 16 residues. V trimming: 0 bases; J trimming: 3 bases; junction bases outside the gene matches: 4. The DNA for the CDR3 is TGTGCCAGCAGCTTGGGAGGGACAGGGAGCTACAATGAGCAGTTCTTC. This gives the protein CASSLGGTGSYNEQFF.

This clonotype has more than one count but fewer than ten. Sequence at one end of the junction differs from germline and may be a read error. The chain combines TRBV7-7 with TRBJ2-1, with TRBD2 as a possible D gene (6 bases). Germline V gene lookup returns CDR1 SSHAT and CDR2 FNYEAQ (reference sequence). The CDR3 is 14 residues long. CDR3 in DNA: TGTGCTAGCAGCTTGGGGGGACGGCCGGAGGAGCAGTTCTTC. Translated, it gives CASSLGGRPEEQFF. The entire variable domain, with the rest obtained from reference TRBV7-7 and TRBJ2-1, is as follows: GAGVSQSPRYKVTKRGQDVTLRCDPISSHATLYWYQQALGQGPEFLTYFNYEAQPDKSGLPSDRFSAERPEGSISTLTIQRTEQRDSAMYRCASSLGGRPEEQFFGPGTRLTVL.

The chain uses TRBV7-8 and TRBJ1-6; a possible D gene is TRBD1 (6 bases). The CDR3 is 14 residues long. From germline, CDR1 is SGHVS and CDR2 FQNEAQ. V lost 3 bases and J lost 7, with 10 bases in between. CDR3 bases: TGTGCCAGCAGCTTCAGCGGGACAAATTCACCCCTCCACTTT. This gives the protein CASSFSGTNSPLHF.

The sample holds many counts of this clonotype. The rearrangement links TRBV18 to TRBJ2-7; no firm D call. The CDR3 is 14 residues long. The ends were cut back, 0 bases at V and 6 bases at J, with 12 bases in the middle. Germline V gives CDR1 KGHSH, CDR2 LQKENI. CDR3 bases: TGTGCCAGCTCACCACCCGAATCTCTCTCCGAGCAGTACTTC. Translating it yields CASSPPESLSEQYF.

There are a few counts of this clonotype. The chain joins TRBV5-1 to TRBJ1-1, with 9 bases lining up with TRBD1. The CDR3 has 14 residues. Trimming took 4 bases from V and 8 from J; bases not matched to a gene: 9. CDR1 is SGHRS, CDR2 YFSETQ, per germline. The CDR3 bases are TGCGCCAGCAGCGAGCCCGGGACAGGGCTAGAAGCTTTCTTT. This translates into CASSEPGTGLEAFF.

The chain links TRBV5-1 to TRBJ1-6; 7 bases are a match to TRBD1. Germline CDR1 and CDR2: SGHRS and YFSETQ. With 0 bases clipped from V and 9 bases from J, the junction kept 6 bases outside the gene matches. The CDR3 length is 15 residues. The CDR3 spells CASSLDRTGSSPLHF. The CDR3 DNA follows: TGCGCCAGCAGCTTGGATAGGACAGGTTCTTCACCCCTCCACTTT.